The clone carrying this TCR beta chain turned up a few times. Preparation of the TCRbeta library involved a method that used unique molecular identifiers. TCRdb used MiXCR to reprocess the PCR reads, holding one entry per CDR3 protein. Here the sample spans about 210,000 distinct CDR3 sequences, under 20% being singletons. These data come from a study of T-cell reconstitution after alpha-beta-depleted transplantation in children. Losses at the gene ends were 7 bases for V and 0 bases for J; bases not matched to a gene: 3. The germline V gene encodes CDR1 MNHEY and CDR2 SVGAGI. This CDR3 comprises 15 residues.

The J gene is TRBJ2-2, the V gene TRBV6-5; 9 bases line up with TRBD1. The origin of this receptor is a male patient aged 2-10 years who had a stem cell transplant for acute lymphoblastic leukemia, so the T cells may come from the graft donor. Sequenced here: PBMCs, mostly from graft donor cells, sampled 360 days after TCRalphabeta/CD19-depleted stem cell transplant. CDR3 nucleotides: TGTGCCAGCATAAGACAGGGGGCGAACACCGGGGAGCTGTTTTTT. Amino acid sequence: CASIRQGANTGELFF.